Included here is one T cell receptor beta chain sequence, with context. Antigen unknown. The PCR used 60 Vbeta and 13 Jbeta primers. Profiling relied on immunoSEQ multiplex PCR, and the TCRdb table lists in-frame clones only, not all of them. Of 75,000 or so clones listed, 60% to 75% are singletons. V shed 4 bases and J shed 0 bases, with 9 bases lying between them. Germline V gene lookup returns CDR1 MNHEY and CDR2 SMNVEV (reference sequence). The CDR3 spans 15 residues. The data stem from a study of cytomegalovirus exposure and HLA in healthy donors. Across the study: A prior study identified just under 120 million unique TCR beta sequences from about 180 million T cells.

Findings and limits, study-wide: Previously analyzed data showed that most TCR beta V segments were productive at a frequency of about 87% or about 30%. Approximately 160 TCR beta chains were listed as cytomegalovirus-associated.

The source material was PBMCs. The chain couples TRBV27 to TRBJ1-4; D gene ambiguous. The source is a man in his forties in good health and CMV-seropositive. The CDR3 DNA follows: TGTGCCAGCAGTTCGTACAAGTCAACTAATGAAAAACTGTTTTTT. It translates to CASSSYKSTNEKLFF. Looking up the rest from reference TRBV27 and TRBJ1-4 gives the full variable domain: EAQVTQNPRYLITVTGKKLTVTCSQNMNHEYMSWYRQDPGLGLRQIYYSMNVEVTDKGDVPEGYKVSRKEKRNFPLILESPSPNQTSLYFCASSSYKSTNEKLFFGSGTQLSVL.